A single sample is the source of the 28 T cell receptor beta chains below, sequenced in a study of T-cell memory formation after mild COVID-19. TCRdb re-called the 5' RACE reads through MiXCR, storing one row per CDR3 protein. Here the sample spans about 420,000 distinct CDR3 sequences, about 22% being singletons. The sequenced sample was PBMCs or a T cell subset sorted from them (not recorded which). The origin of the receptors is an adult woman who had mild COVID-19 (a few samples of this study predate the infection). Cell type and time point are not known.

As DNA, the CDR3 is TGTGCCAGCAGTTACCCCAGGGGAAGGAACACTGAAGCTTTCTTT. Translated: CASSYPRGRNTEAFF. This chain connects TRBV6-6 to TRBJ1-1, with D possibly matching TRBD1 (6 bases). The CDR3 totals 15 residues. From germline, CDR1 is MNHNY and CDR2 SVGAGI (reference sequence). Trimming stripped 2 bases from V and 1 base from J, with 11 bases between.

The chain carries TRBV6-2 or TRBV6-3 and TRBJ2-7, with TRBD2 matching over 10 bases. The CDR3 is made up of 17 amino acids. Germline CDR1 reads MNHEY; CDR2 reads SVGEGT. With 2 bases clipped from V and 6 bases from J, the junction kept 13 bases outside the gene matches. DNA for the CDR3: TGTGCCAGCAGTTACCCTAGCGGGAGCCTTTTGGGTGGCGAGCAGTACTTC. The encoded protein is CASSYPSGSLLGGEQYF.

The chain carries TRBV12-3 or TRBV12-4 and TRBJ1-2; TRBD1 aligns across 9 bases. This CDR3 has 15 residues. Unmatched junction bases numbered 5, after V lost 6 bases and J lost 0 bases. CDR3 nucleotides: TGTGCCAGCAGCCCCGGGACAGGGACTAACTATGGCTACACCTTC. It codes for CASSPGTGTNYGYTF.

V is TRBV2 and J is TRBJ2-2; 8 bases are a match to TRBD1. V shed 2 bases, J shed 4 bases, and the junction held 6 bases outside the gene matches. Germline V gives CDR1 SNHLY, CDR2 FYNNEI. This CDR3 region has 16 residues. This chain's CDR3 is CASSEWGRGLTGELFF. CDR3 in DNA: TGTGCCAGCAGTGAATGGGGCAGGGGGCTCACCGGGGAGCTGTTTTTT.

This clonotype was seen a handful of times. The gene calls are TRBV2 and TRBJ2-7; D not certain. Germline values: CDR1 SNHLY, CDR2 FYNNEI. Trimming shortened V by 11 bases and J by 1 base, and 12 bases separated the two germline ends. This CDR3 has 12 amino acids. CDR3 DNA: TGTGCCGGTTTTACAAGGTCCTACGAGCAGTACTTC. Protein sequence: CAGFTRSYEQYF. The whole variable domain, remainder taken from reference TRBV2 and TRBJ2-7, is EPEVTQTPSHQVTQMGQEVILRCVPISNHLYFYWYRQILGQKVEFLVSFYNNEISEKSEIFDDQFSVERPDGSNFTLKIRSTKLEDSAMYFCAGFTRSYEQYFGPGTRLTVT.

Comments on this clonotype: A read error may produce the germline difference seen at one junction end. The rearrangement joins TRBV20-1 to TRBJ2-4; TRBD1 might be the D (5 bases). CDR1 is DFQATT and CDR2 is SNEGSKA in the germline V gene (reference sequence). The CDR3 consists of 14 residues. The CDR3: CSAILPRAKKIQYF. The DNA for the CDR3 is TGCAGTGCTATTCTCCCCAGGGCCAAAAAAATTCAGTACTTC.

The chain combines TRBV7-2 with TRBJ1-5, with 9 bases identical to TRBD1. CDR3 size: 17 residues. V lost 5 bases and J lost 0; bases outside the gene matches: 8. Germline V gives CDR1 SGHTA, CDR2 FQGNSA. The CDR3 reads CASSLTGGGYSNQPQHF. The CDR3 DNA follows: TGTGCCAGCAGCCTAACAGGGGGCGGTTATAGCAATCAGCCCCAGCATTTT.

The rearrangement joins TRBV4-2 to TRBJ1-4; unclear D gene. V was pared by 1 base and J by 4 bases, with 7 bases between. Germline lookup yields CDR1 LGHNA and CDR2 YNFKEQ. This CDR3 contains 14 residues. In DNA form, the CDR3 reads TGTGCCAGCAGCCAAGGGCAGCTTAATGAAAAACTGTTTTTT. Translating gives CASSQGQLNEKLFF.

The J gene is TRBJ2-3, the V gene TRBV4-2; no clear D gene. The CDR3 extends over 17 amino acids. Germline V gene lookup returns CDR1 LGHNA and CDR2 YNFKEQ. Trimming left V 0 bases short and J 1 base short, with 14 bases between. CDR3 bases: TGTGCCAGCAGCCAAGATCTGCAGCTTCTGGGCACAGATACGCAGTATTTT. This sequence encodes CASSQDLQLLGTDTQYF.

The chain combines TRBV7-8 with TRBJ2-2, with TRBD1 as a possible D gene (6 bases). Trimming removed 7 bases from V and 8 bases from J, with 20 bases in between. CDR3 length equals 15 residues. Per germline, CDR1 SGHVS and CDR2 FQNEAQ. CDR3 region: CASTQGGLRAGELFF. The CDR3 DNA follows: TGTGCCAGCACCCAAGGGGGATTGCGTGCTGGGGAGCTGTTTTTT.

The chain links TRBV18 to TRBJ1-1, with TRBD1 matching 7 bases. This CDR3 comprises 16 residues. CDR1 KGHSH and CDR2 LQKENI come from the germline V gene. V lost 6 bases and J lost 6; bases outside the gene matches: 16. CDR3 region: CASSRTGFDRAAEAFF. In DNA form, the CDR3 reads TGTGCCAGCTCGCGAACGGGCTTCGACAGGGCGGCTGAAGCTTTCTTT.

The chain employs TRBV2 and TRBJ2-7, with 8 nucleotides matching TRBD2. Germline trimming cut 2 bases from V and 3 bases from J; bases unmatched to any gene: 12. The germline V gene has CDR1 SNHLY and CDR2 FYNNEI. The CDR3 is 17 amino acids. This CDR3 reads CASSESLSQRGNYEQYF. CDR3 coding DNA: TGTGCCAGCAGTGAATCTTTGTCGCAGCGGGGGAACTACGAGCAGTACTTC.

The chain links TRBV15 to TRBJ2-6; D is undetermined. Germline V gene lookup returns CDR1 LNHNV and CDR2 YYDKDF (reference sequence). The CDR3 has 16 amino acids. Trimming removed 0 bases at V and 0 bases at J, with 6 bases between. The CDR3 spells CATSRDLASGANVLTF. For the CDR3, the DNA is TGTGCCACCAGCAGAGATCTGGCCTCTGGGGCCAACGTCCTGACTTTC.

This clonotype was seen only once. The genes are TRBV29-1 and TRBJ2-5; D might be TRBD1 (6 bases). CDR3 length: 14 amino acids. Germline V gene lookup returns CDR1 SQVTM and CDR2 ANQGSEA. Deletions cut 7 bases from V and 5 bases from J, with 20 bases between. The DNA of the CDR3 is TGCAGCGCCCCAACGTCGGACAGCCTTGAGACCCAGTACTTC. Translating it yields CSAPTSDSLETQYF.

This clonotype was counted between two and nine times. The chain carries TRBV3-1 and TRBJ2-3; D gene uncertain. Germline V CDR1 and CDR2: LGHDT, YNNKEL (reference sequence). This CDR3 is built from 13 residues. V gave up 3 bases and J gave up 2 bases, with 6 bases separating them. The CDR3 region has the DNA TGTGCCAGCAGCCATACCAACACAGATACGCAGTATTTT. The encoded protein is CASSHTNTDTQYF.

This clonotype turned up a few times. V usage is TRBV6-5 and J usage is TRBJ2-5, with D maybe TRBD1 (6 bases). The germline V and J ends were trimmed by 2 bases and 5 bases, with 12 bases remaining between them. Germline-derived CDR1 and CDR2 are MNHEY and SVGAGI. The CDR3 totals 14 residues. This chain's CDR3 is CASSYEGVGETQYF. CDR3 in DNA: TGTGCCAGCAGTTACGAGGGGGTTGGGGAGACCCAGTACTTC.

The V and J genes are TRBV24-1 and TRBJ2-4; 11 bases fit TRBD2. V was clipped by 9 bases and J by 5 bases; unmatched bases: 8. This CDR3 has 15 residues. Germline V gene data show CDR1 as KGHDR and CDR2 as SFDVKD. The CDR3 here is CATSPSGGLENIQYF. The CDR3 nucleotides are TGTGCCACCTCTCCTAGCGGGGGGCTGGAAAACATTCAGTACTTC.

V usage is TRBV29-1 and J usage is TRBJ1-2, with 12 bases aligning to TRBD1. CDR1 SQVTM and CDR2 ANQGSEA come from the germline V gene. The CDR3 covers 14 residues. V lost 6 bases to trimming and J lost 3 bases; unmatched junction nucleotides: 5. The CDR3 region is CSVPGTGGHYGYTF. CDR3 bases: TGCAGCGTCCCCGGGACAGGGGGCCACTATGGCTACACCTTC.

The CDR3 region has the DNA TGTGCCAGCACCGCCGGGGGACAGGGGGAATCTAATGAAAAACTGTTTTTT. Its translation: CASTAGGQGESNEKLFF. V is TRBV2 and J is TRBJ1-4, with TRBD1 matching over 11 bases. The CDR3 totals 17 residues. Germline assignment: CDR1 SNHLY and CDR2 FYNNEI. V lost 7 bases, J lost 3 bases, and 10 bases stayed unmatched.

A few counts support this clonotype. The chain links TRBV12-3 or TRBV12-4 to TRBJ2-1; D gene uncertain. Between the trimmed V and J ends, which lost 3 bases and 8 bases, there was a span of 11 bases. CDR3 size: 13 residues. The DNA for the CDR3 is TGTGCCAGCAGTTTCGACGGAACCTATGAGCAGTTCTTC. As protein: CASSFDGTYEQFF.

This clonotype was detected only a few times. The chain has TRBV7-2 and TRBJ2-7, with D unclear. Trimming cost V 3 bases and J 2 bases, with 8 bases left between them. The germline V gene encodes CDR1 SGHTA and CDR2 FQGNSA. The CDR3 contains 13 residues. The DNA of the CDR3 is TGTGCCAGCAGCTTCAGCCTAACCTACGAGCAGTACTTC. It yields the protein CASSFSLTYEQYF.

This clonotype was detected a few times. The chain joins TRBV20-1 to TRBJ2-1, with D perhaps being TRBD1 or TRBD2 (5 bases each). V dropped 5 bases and J dropped 0 bases, with 14 bases sitting between them. The CDR3 covers 15 residues. Germline loops: CDR1 DFQATT, CDR2 SNEGSKA (reference sequence). CDR3 sequence: CSASGTVNSYNEQFF. Written as DNA, the CDR3 is TGCAGTGCTTCCGGGACGGTAAACTCCTACAATGAGCAGTTCTTC.

This clonotype appeared many times. J is TRBJ2-3 and V is TRBV11-2; TRBD2 is a possible D gene (5 bases). CDR1 and CDR2 (germline): SGHAT, FQNNGV. The V gene lost 5 bases and the J gene lost 3 bases, with 18 bases spanning the gap. The CDR3 length is 16 residues. The CDR3 sequence: CASSRLLGEWTDTQYF. DNA for the CDR3: TGTGCCAGCAGCCGCCTCCTGGGAGAGTGGACAGATACGCAGTATTTT.

The chain combines TRBV2 with TRBJ2-1; D may be TRBD1 or TRBD2 (5 bases each). The germline V gene encodes CDR1 SNHLY and CDR2 FYNNEI. V lost 10 bases, J lost 9 bases, and 19 bases lay in between. This CDR3 comprises 13 residues. CDR3 loop: CATAGTQLGEQFF. For the CDR3, the DNA is TGTGCCACCGCCGGGACCCAACTGGGTGAGCAGTTCTTC.

The rearrangement joins TRBV29-1 to TRBJ2-7; D possibly corresponds to TRBD1 (6 bases). Germline CDR1 SQVTM, CDR2 ANQGSEA. The CDR3 runs to 12 residues. Trimming stripped 7 bases from V and 0 bases from J, with 10 bases between. This CDR3 reads CSAGESSYEQYF. The CDR3 region has the DNA TGCAGCGCAGGGGAAAGCTCCTACGAGCAGTACTTC.

The V and J genes are TRBV12-3 or TRBV12-4 and TRBJ1-2, with 10 nucleotides matching TRBD1. Trimming removed 6 bases from V and 4 bases from J; junction bases left unmatched: 5. The CDR3 has 14 amino acids. The CDR3 sequence is CASSRTGGAYGYTF. The CDR3 coding sequence is TGTGCCAGCAGCCGGACAGGGGGGGCCTATGGCTACACCTTC.

The rearrangement links TRBV7-8 to TRBJ2-2, with 10 nucleotides matching TRBD2. The ends lost 5 bases at V and 1 base at J; junction bases unmatched: 4. The germline V gene encodes CDR1 SGHVS and CDR2 FQNEAQ. The CDR3 extends over 16 amino acids. The DNA for the CDR3 is TGTGCCAGCAGCGAGGCTAGCGGGGGGAACACCGGGGAGCTGTTTTTT. This sequence encodes CASSEASGGNTGELFF.

This clonotype was detected a few times. The chain couples TRBV15 to TRBJ2-1; TRBD1 might be the D (5 bases). Germline V gene sequence: CDR1 LNHNV, CDR2 YYDKDF (reference sequence). The CDR3 runs to 13 residues. Deletions cut 2 bases from V and 4 bases from J, with 6 bases between. The CDR3 region has the DNA TGTGCCACCAGCAGACAGGGTTACAATGAGCAGTTCTTC. Its translation is CATSRQGYNEQFF.